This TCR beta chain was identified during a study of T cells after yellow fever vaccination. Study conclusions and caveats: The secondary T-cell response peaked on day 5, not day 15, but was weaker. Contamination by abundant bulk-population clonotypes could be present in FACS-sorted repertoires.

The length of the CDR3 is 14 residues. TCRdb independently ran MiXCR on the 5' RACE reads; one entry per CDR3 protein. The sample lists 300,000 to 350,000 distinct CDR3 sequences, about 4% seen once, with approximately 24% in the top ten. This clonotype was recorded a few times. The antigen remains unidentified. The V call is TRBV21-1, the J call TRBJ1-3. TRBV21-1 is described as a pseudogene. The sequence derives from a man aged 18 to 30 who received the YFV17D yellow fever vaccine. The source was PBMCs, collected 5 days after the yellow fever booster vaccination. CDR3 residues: CASSKTGVGNTIYF. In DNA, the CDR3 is TGTGCCAGCAGCAAAACCGGTGTCGGAAACACCATATATTTT.